This T cell receptor (beta chain) derives from a study of regulatory T cells in long-lasting Graves disease. Time point described: persistent/refractory GD, antithyroid drugs over 5 years with positive TRAb. From RNA extracted from PBMCs, the TCR library was made. This clonotype was picked up many times. TCR beta libraries were built with iRepertoire HTBI primers and Arm-PCR of CDR3 regions. One entry per CDR3 protein, called by TCRdb with MiXCR from the multiplex PCR reads. The table includes about 430,000 distinct CDR3 sequences, about 21% detected once. The CDR3 loop spans 14 amino acids. Per the germline V gene, CDR1 is KGHDR and CDR2 is SFDVKD. J lost 7 bases, V lost 6 bases, and 6 bases had no gene match.

The source was peripheral blood mononuclear cells (PBMCs), collected when the disease was refractory, from a patient treated with antithyroid drugs. The genes are TRBV24-1 and TRBJ2-2; 8 bases are a match to TRBD1. This clonotype was obtained from a female donor with Graves disease. In nucleotides, the CDR3 is TGTGCCACCAGTTCAGGGGGCGCAGGCGGGGAGCTGTTTTTT. Protein sequence: CATSSGGAGGELFF.